These 31 T cell receptor beta chains were sequenced from one sample in a study of blood T cell repertoires in COVID-19. Method: immunoSEQ multiplex PCR; TCRdb's copy keeps in-frame clones and lacks some. This sample has 40,000 or so clones; about 80% occur once, and the top ten carry around 24%. Sequencing was performed on peripheral blood. These TCRs come from a human donor with acute or convalescent COVID-19. The donor label of this sample is uncertain.

The V and J genes are TRBV3-1 (or the pseudogene TRBV3-2) and TRBJ2-3; 14 bases agree with TRBD2. The CDR3 is 16 amino acids. The J segment lost 3 bases and the V segment lost 4 bases, leaving 3 bases of the junction unmatched. Germline CDR1 reads LGHDT; CDR2 reads YNNKEL (reference sequence). CDR3 in amino acids: CASSPTSGRGTDTQYF. In DNA form, the CDR3 reads TGTGCCAGCAGCCCGACTAGCGGGAGGGGGACAGATACGCAGTATTTT.

The chain couples TRBV5-1 to TRBJ2-1, with 12 nucleotides matching TRBD2. The V segment lost 3 bases and the J segment 9 bases; nucleotides outside the gene matches: 7. The CDR3 is made up of 15 amino acids. Per the germline V gene, CDR1 is SGHRS and CDR2 is YFSETQ. Written as DNA, the CDR3 is TGCGCCAGCAGCTCAGACGGACTAGCGGGATTTGAGCAGTTCTTC. It codes for CASSSDGLAGFEQFF.

V and J are TRBV13 and TRBJ2-2; maybe TRBD2 (5 bases). Trimming shortened V by 5 bases and J by 4 bases, and 17 bases separated the two germline ends. CDR3 length: 16 amino acids. From germline, CDR1 is PRHDT and CDR2 FYEKMQ (reference sequence). The CDR3 protein is CASSRPDSLGTGELFF. CDR3 coding DNA: TGTGCCAGCAGCCGCCCGGACTCCCTGGGCACCGGGGAGCTGTTTTTT.

This chain joins TRBV9 and TRBJ2-1, with D tentatively TRBD1 (5 bases). CDR3 length equals 14 residues. V lost 4 bases to trimming and J lost 4 bases, with 12 bases between them. The germline V gene encodes CDR1 SGDLS and CDR2 YYNGEE. CDR3 in amino acids: CASSPRQSYNEQFF. CDR3 DNA sequence: TGTGCCAGCAGCCCACGACAGTCATACAATGAGCAGTTCTTC.

This chain joins TRBV9 and TRBJ2-1; 8 bases map to TRBD2. Germline lookup yields CDR1 SGDLS and CDR2 YYNGEE. V shed 0 bases, J shed 7 bases, and the junction held 9 bases outside the gene matches. The CDR3 runs to 16 residues. The CDR3 region is CASSVVKRGTFNEQFF. DNA of the CDR3: TGTGCCAGCAGCGTAGTGAAGCGGGGGACCTTTAATGAGCAGTTCTTC.

The J gene is TRBJ1-1, the V gene TRBV13; D gene ambiguous. Trimming stripped 0 bases from V and 2 bases from J, with 7 bases between. Germline V gene data show CDR1 as PRHDT and CDR2 as FYEKMQ (reference sequence). The CDR3 consists of 14 residues. The CDR3 sequence: CASSLGPRNTEAFF. The CDR3 DNA is TGTGCCAGCAGCTTAGGACCGAGAAACACTGAAGCTTTCTTT. Full variable domain (rest looked up from reference TRBV13 and TRBJ1-1): AAGVIQSPRHLIKEKRETATLKCYPIPRHDTVYWYQQGPGQDPQFLISFYEKMQSDKGSIPDRFSAQQFSDYHSELNMSSLELGDSALYFCASSLGPRNTEAFFGQGTRLTVV.

The chain uses TRBV28 and TRBJ1-2; D remains unclear. With 5 bases removed from V and 6 bases from J, the gap between germline ends came to 16 bases. There are 14 residues in the CDR3. The germline gives CDR1 MDHEN, CDR2 SYDVKM. The CDR3 loop reads CASSQTPRDNGYTF. The CDR3 nucleotides read TGTGCCAGCAGTCAAACCCCGCGGGATAATGGCTACACCTTC.

The chain links TRBV27 to TRBJ1-6; maybe TRBD1 (5 bases). Germline V lookup: CDR1 MNHEY, CDR2 SMNVEV (reference sequence). The CDR3 sequence is 13 residues long. V was cut by 2 bases and J by 10 bases, with 9 bases left in between. Written as DNA, the CDR3 is TGTGCCAGCAGTTTAGGGGCCCTCTCACCCCTCCACTTT. This gives the protein CASSLGALSPLHF.

The gene calls are TRBV28 and TRBJ1-4; TRBD1 aligns across 7 bases. The V segment lost 5 bases and the J segment 5 bases; nucleotides outside the gene matches: 5. CDR1 and CDR2 from the germline V gene are MDHEN and SYDVKM. CDR3 size: 14 residues. The CDR3 coding sequence is TGTGCCAGCAGTACCTGGACAGGAAATGAAAAACTGTTTTTT. Translation gives CASSTWTGNEKLFF.

The V gene is TRBV10-1, the J gene TRBJ2-7, with 10 bases that match TRBD2. This CDR3 has 15 amino acids. Germline trimming cut 0 bases from V and 5 bases from J; bases unmatched to any gene: 4. CDR1 and CDR2 (germline): WNHNN, SYGVQD (reference sequence). CDR3 amino acids: CASSESRLAGHEQYF. CDR3 bases: TGCGCCAGCAGTGAGTCCCGACTAGCGGGTCACGAGCAGTACTTC.

The chain joins TRBV6-6 to TRBJ2-3, with D perhaps matching TRBD1 (5 bases). CDR3 length: 12 amino acids. V lost 8 bases, J lost 1 base, and 7 bases lay in between. Germline V gene data show CDR1 as MNHNY and CDR2 as SVGAGI (reference sequence). The CDR3 sequence is CASGAGTDTQYF. The CDR3 nucleotides read TGTGCCAGCGGGGCTGGCACAGATACGCAGTATTTT.

The rearrangement uses TRBV11-2 and TRBJ2-1; possible D gene TRBD2, 5 bases. The V end lost 5 bases, the J end lost 7 bases, and 18 bases lay between the germline ends. Per the germline V gene, CDR1 is SGHAT and CDR2 is FQNNGV. This CDR3 region has 15 residues. Here the CDR3 DNA reads TGTGCCAGCAGCAAACAAGTTCCTGGCGGGAATGAGCAGTTCTTC. Protein sequence: CASSKQVPGGNEQFF. The whole variable domain, filled in from reference TRBV11-2 and TRBJ2-1, reads EAGVAQSPRYKIIEKRQSVAFWCNPISGHATLYWYQQILGQGPKLLIQFQNNGVVDDSQLPKDRFSAERLKGVDSTLKIQPAKLEDSAVYLCASSKQVPGGNEQFFGPGTRLTVL.

The V gene is TRBV3-1 (or the pseudogene TRBV3-2), the J gene TRBJ2-3; 7 nucleotides agree with TRBD2. The CDR3 has 15 amino acids. Germline V gives CDR1 LGHDT, CDR2 YNNKEL (reference sequence). The V gene end was trimmed by 4 bases and the J gene end by 2 bases; junction bases not matched to a gene: 6. CDR3 loop: CASSPLGTNTDTQYF. The CDR3 nucleotides read TGTGCCAGCAGCCCCCTGGGGACTAACACAGATACGCAGTATTTT.

This clone showed up just once. V usage is TRBV28 and J usage is TRBJ1-2; D unclear. The germline CDR1 and CDR2 sequences are MDHEN and SYDVKM. V lost 4 bases to trimming and J lost 4 bases, with 13 bases between them. This CDR3 region has 14 residues. CDR3 residues: CASSSLGGAYGYTF. In nucleotides, the CDR3 is TGTGCCAGCAGTTCGCTTGGCGGAGCCTATGGCTACACCTTC.

This chain joins TRBV9 and TRBJ2-2; the D gene is possibly TRBD1 (5 bases). This CDR3 comprises 16 residues. V lost 2 bases and J lost 1, with 12 bases in between. Per the germline V gene, CDR1 is SGDLS and CDR2 is YYNGEE. In DNA, the CDR3 is TGTGCCAGCAGCGTTAGACAGTCTGTGAACACCGGGGAGCTGTTTTTT. This translates into CASSVRQSVNTGELFF.

The chain uses TRBV30 and TRBJ2-7; maybe TRBD1 (6 bases). Germline V gene lookup returns CDR1 GTSNPN and CDR2 SVGIG (reference sequence). The ends were cut back, 5 bases at V and 2 bases at J, with 16 bases in the middle. The CDR3 is made up of 14 amino acids. In DNA form, the CDR3 reads TGTGCCTGGCAGGATTCGACAGGAACCTACGAGCAGTACTTC. It translates to CAWQDSTGTYEQYF.

The chain joins TRBV5-8 to TRBJ2-3; a possible D gene is TRBD1 (6 bases). This CDR3 is 14 amino acids long. V was cut by 0 bases and J by 2 bases, with 7 bases left in between. The germline V gene encodes CDR1 SGHTS and CDR2 YDEGEE. The CDR3 coding sequence is TGTGCCAGCAGCTTGGACAGGGCCACAGATACGCAGTATTTT. This codes for CASSLDRATDTQYF.

Only a few counts were recorded for this clone. This same CDR3 is encoded by further DNA sequences in the sample. The chain has TRBV10-3 and TRBJ1-5, with D maybe TRBD1 (5 bases). The CDR3 totals 14 residues. Trimming took off 6 bases at V and 4 bases at J, with 13 bases between the two ends. CDR1 ENHRY and CDR2 SYGVKD come from the germline V gene. The CDR3 nucleotides read TGTGCCATCAGCCTTGGGGGGAGGAATCAGCCCCAGCATTTT. Protein product: CAISLGGRNQPQHF.

The V and J genes are TRBV5-6 and TRBJ2-5; a weak D match, TRBD2 (5 bases). Germline CDR1 SGHDT, CDR2 YYEEEE. V was shortened by 0 bases and J by 5 bases, with 17 bases between the two germline ends. There are 16 residues in the CDR3. The CDR3 is CASSLALSTRWETQYF. The CDR3 bases are TGTGCCAGCAGCTTGGCTTTAAGTACTAGATGGGAGACCCAGTACTTC.

This clone was seen a few times. This chain links TRBV10-3 with TRBJ1-2, with D possibly being TRBD1 (6 bases). V dropped 3 bases and J dropped 8 bases, with 10 bases sitting between them. The CDR3 has 12 residues. The germline V gene has CDR1 ENHRY and CDR2 SYGVKD. CDR3 sequence: CAISDRGTGYTF. The CDR3 DNA follows: TGTGCCATCAGTGACAGGGGAACGGGCTACACCTTC.

The chain carries TRBV6-6 and TRBJ1-5, with D tentatively TRBD1 (5 bases). Germline CDR1 is MNHNY and CDR2 is SVGAGI (reference sequence). V shed 6 bases and J shed 0 bases, with 12 bases lying between them. This CDR3 spans 15 amino acids. The DNA for the CDR3 is TGTGCCAGCAGCTCGCAGGGAAATAGCAATCAGCCCCAGCATTTT. Protein product: CASSSQGNSNQPQHF.

The chain employs TRBV7-3 and TRBJ2-3; 7 bases line up with TRBD1. V lost 2 bases, J lost 1 base, and 6 bases stayed unmatched. Germline loops: CDR1 SGHTA, CDR2 FQGTGA. This CDR3 is 16 amino acids long. The CDR3 loop is CASSLDQGDGTDTQYF. Written as DNA, the CDR3 is TGTGCCAGCAGCTTAGACCAGGGGGACGGCACAGATACGCAGTATTTT.

The chain has TRBV5-6 and TRBJ2-7, with TRBD2 matching over 13 bases. The CDR3 is 17 amino acids. Germline CDR1 and CDR2: SGHDT and YYEEEE. Trimming at V came to 4 bases and at J to 4 bases, leaving 11 bases not matched to a gene. CDR3: CASSTGLAGVKRYEQYF. Here the CDR3 DNA reads TGTGCCAGCAGCACCGGACTAGCGGGAGTAAAGCGATACGAGCAGTACTTC.

The V call is TRBV5-5, the J call TRBJ2-1; D unclear. The CDR3 is made up of 19 amino acids. The V and J ends lost 0 bases and 0 bases respectively, with 19 bases between them. CDR1 is SGHKS and CDR2 is YYEKEE in the germline V gene (reference sequence). As DNA, the CDR3 is TGTGCCAGCAGCTTGGGCGTCTCCCCGGGTCCTAGCTCCTACAATGAGCAGTTCTTC. Amino acid sequence: CASSLGVSPGPSSYNEQFF.

This clone was found once. The chain links TRBV7-2 to TRBJ2-1, with 11 positions matching TRBD2. The CDR3 is made up of 15 amino acids. Germline lookup yields CDR1 SGHTA and CDR2 FQGNSA. With V trimmed by 5 bases and J by 6 bases, 6 bases remained unmatched. CDR3 sequence reads: CASSHSSGRFNEQFF. The DNA for the CDR3 is TGTGCCAGCAGCCATTCTAGCGGGAGGTTCAATGAGCAGTTCTTC.

J is TRBJ1-2 and V is TRBV7-8, with 8 nucleotides matching TRBD1. There are 14 residues in the CDR3. The germline CDR1 and CDR2 sequences are SGHVS and FQNEAQ. The V and J ends lost 6 bases and 7 bases, in that order; junction bases with no gene match: 10. The CDR3 nucleotides are TGTGCCAGCAGTCCCGACAGGGGAATGGGTGGCTACACCTTC. This translates into CASSPDRGMGGYTF.

The chain links TRBV19 to TRBJ2-2, with TRBD2 identical over 13 bases. Germline V gene lookup returns CDR1 LNHDA and CDR2 SQIVND (reference sequence). This CDR3 contains 15 residues. The junction had 9 bases not matched to a gene; V was cut back by 10 bases and J by 7 bases. CDR3 sequence reads: CATSGLAGVVGELFF. CDR3 DNA: TGTGCCACCTCTGGACTAGCGGGGGTGGTCGGGGAGCTGTTTTTT. Drawing the rest from reference TRBV19 and TRBJ2-2, the complete variable domain is DGGITQSPKYLFRKEGQNVTLSCEQNLNHDAMYWYRQDPGQGLRLIYYSQIVNDFQKGDIAEGYSVSREKKESFPLTVTSAQKNPTAFYLCATSGLAGVVGELFFGEGSRLTVL.

This chain connects TRBV6-1 to TRBJ1-2; 8 bases align to TRBD1. CDR1 and CDR2 (germline): MNHNS, SASEGT. The ends lost 3 bases at V and 4 bases at J; junction bases unmatched: 7. The CDR3 totals 15 residues. The CDR3 coding sequence is TGTGCCAGCAGTGAGAGGACAGGGACGACCTATGGCTACACCTTC. This gives the protein CASSERTGTTYGYTF.

This clone turned up a few times. The rearrangement links TRBV3-1 (or the pseudogene TRBV3-2) to TRBJ2-7; tentative D call: TRBD2 (5 bases). The V gene lost 3 bases and the J gene lost 4 bases, with 10 bases spanning the gap. CDR3 length: 13 amino acids. Germline V gene data show CDR1 as LGHDT and CDR2 as YNNKEL (reference sequence). The chain's CDR3 is CASSQRAGYEQYF. The CDR3 DNA is TGTGCCAGCAGCCAGAGGGCTGGATACGAGCAGTACTTC.

The CDR3 bases are TGTGCCAGCAGCCTCCTAGCGAGCGGGAGCACAGATACGCAGTATTTT. Its protein is CASSLLASGSTDTQYF. The chain carries TRBV9 and TRBJ2-3; a weak D match, TRBD2 (6 bases). Trimming took off 4 bases at V and 0 bases at J, with 15 bases between the two ends. Germline lookup yields CDR1 SGDLS and CDR2 YYNGEE. This CDR3 region has 16 residues.

J is TRBJ1-5 and V is TRBV3-1 (or the pseudogene TRBV3-2), with 10 nucleotides matching TRBD1. The CDR3 consists of 18 residues. V dropped 4 bases and J dropped 11; count of bases not matched to a gene: 20. Per germline, CDR1 LGHDT and CDR2 YNNKEL (reference sequence). CDR3: CASSPRDRGHLEVLTQHF. As DNA, the CDR3 is TGTGCCAGCAGCCCCCGGGACAGGGGACACCTGGAGGTATTGACCCAGCATTTT.